The rows below give T cell receptor beta chains drawn from one sample of a study of a mutant IDH1 vaccine in newly diagnosed glioma. For these TCRs, the target antigens are not known. The table came from immunoSEQ multiplex PCR; TCRdb's copy has only in-frame clones and leaves some out. This sample has roughly 86,000 clones, with approximately 78% found just once. Material: PBMCs, obtained from a glioma patient whose treatment included an IDH1 peptide vaccine. These receptors originate from a man in his forties with glioma. Each CDR3 is given with its conserved first and last residue. A D gene is named only where the DNA matches it firmly. A clone size is listed for some rows: how often the clone was seen (once, few, many), or a class if it is expanded.

CDR3aa	CDR3nt	v_gene	j_gene	d_gene	abundance
CASSRQGSRNEQYF	TGTGCCAGCAGCAGACAGGGGAGCAGGAACGAGCAGTACTTC	TRBV28	TRBJ2-7	TRBD1	-
CASRTGGSKNTEAFF	TGTGCCAGTAGAACCGGGGGCAGTAAGAACACTGAAGCTTTCTTT	TRBV19	TRBJ1-1	-	once
CASSLVAGQGILGTEAFF	TGTGCCAGCAGCTTAGTTGCGGGACAGGGGATTTTGGGCACTGAAGCTTTCTTT	TRBV11-2	TRBJ1-1	TRBD1	-
CASSLALGRSYEQYF	TGTGCCAGCAGCTTGGCACTAGGCCGCTCCTACGAGCAGTACTTC	TRBV5-6	TRBJ2-7	-	-
CASSQEPLPNSGNTIYF	TGCGCCAGCAGCCAAGAACCACTCCCTAACTCTGGAAACACCATATATTTT	TRBV4-3	TRBJ1-3	-	-
CASSPPGRGGSSDTQYF	TGTGCCAGCAGCCCACCTGGGCGGGGGGGCTCAAGTGATACGCAGTATTTT	TRBV11-2	TRBJ2-3	TRBD2	once
CASSLLNRGHGGSSYEQYF	TGCGCCAGCAGTCTTCTCAATCGGGGGCACGGCGGGAGCTCCTACGAGCAGTACTTC	TRBV23-1	TRBJ2-7	-	-
CASSIGARGYNEQFF	TGTGCCAGTAGTATAGGGGCCAGGGGTTACAATGAGCAGTTCTTC	TRBV19	TRBJ2-1	-	-
CASSLDHLGGYTF	TGTGCCAGCAGCTTGGATCATCTGGGGGGCTACACCTTC	TRBV5-8	TRBJ1-2	-	-
CASSINWRGEQFF	TGTGCCAGTAGTATAAACTGGAGGGGTGAGCAGTTCTTC	TRBV19	TRBJ2-1	-	-
CASSPGTRPETQYF	TGTGCCAGCAGCCCCGGGACTAGGCCAGAGACCCAGTACTTC	TRBV7-9	TRBJ2-5	TRBD2	-
CASSSDRDTEAFF	TGTGCCAGCTCCTCTGACAGGGACACTGAAGCTTTCTTT	TRBV2	TRBJ1-1	TRBD1	-
CASSGLRTGGAFF	TGTGCCAGCAGTGGATTAAGGACCGGGGGAGCTTTCTTT	TRBV2	TRBJ1-1	-	-
CASSQDRDRGNEQYF	TGCGCCAGCAGCCAAGATAGGGACAGGGGAAACGAGCAGTACTTC	TRBV4-3	TRBJ2-7	TRBD1	-
CASSLRSRATNEKLFF	TGTGCCAGCAGCTTAAGATCCCGTGCAACTAATGAAAAACTGTTTTTT	TRBV7-6	TRBJ1-4	-	-
CAWRVAGGSSYEQYF	TGTGCCTGGAGAGTAGCGGGGGGCAGCTCCTACGAGCAGTACTTC	TRBV30	TRBJ2-7	TRBD2	-
CASSTDLGGAGELFF	TGTGCCAGCAGTACCGACCTCGGGGGGGCCGGGGAGCTGTTTTTT	TRBV6-1	TRBJ2-2	TRBD2	-
CASSLLQGRNTGELFF	TGTGCCAGCAGCTTACTACAGGGAAGGAACACCGGGGAGCTGTTTTTT	TRBV11-3	TRBJ2-2	-	-
CASSFWREYNEQFF	TGTGCCAGCAGCTTCTGGCGGGAGTACAATGAGCAGTTCTTC	TRBV11-2	TRBJ2-1	TRBD2	-
CAISESMGDSGGYGYTF	TGTGCCATCAGTGAGTCAATGGGCGACAGTGGGGGTTATGGCTACACCTTC	TRBV10-3	TRBJ1-2	-	once
CASSVTGGGSQETQYF	TGTGCCAGCAGCGTGACAGGGGGAGGGAGCCAAGAGACCCAGTACTTC	TRBV9	TRBJ2-5	TRBD1	-
CAISGTMGSYEQYF	TGTGCCATTTCCGGGACCATGGGGTCCTACGAGCAGTACTTC	TRBV19	TRBJ2-7	-	-
CASSPSRDRGLGGYGYTF	TGTGCCAGCAGCCCTTCTCGGGACAGGGGGCTTGGGGGCTATGGCTACACCTTC	TRBV7-2	TRBJ1-2	TRBD1	-
CASSDRDNNEQFF	TGTGCCAGCAGTGACCGGGACAACAATGAGCAGTTCTTC	TRBV6-4	TRBJ2-1	-	many
CASSNLGGGSNEQYF	TGTGCCAGCAGTAACCTGGGGGGCGGGAGTAACGAGCAGTACTTC	TRBV13	TRBJ2-7	-	-
CASSWRGDPSYEQYF	TGTGCCAGCAGCTGGCGGGGCGACCCCTCCTACGAGCAGTACTTC	TRBV6-5	TRBJ2-7	-	-
CASSEGSNYGYTF	TGTGCCTCGTCAGAGGGGAGTAACTATGGCTACACCTTC	TRBV10-3	TRBJ1-2	-	-
CASSSLAGGFGSNEQFF	TGTGCCAGCTCCTCGTTAGCGGGGGGGTTCGGATCAAATGAGCAGTTCTTC	TRBV18	TRBJ2-1	TRBD2	-
CASSFLGLAGGATGELFF	TGTGCCAGCAGTTTCCTGGGACTAGCGGGAGGGGCCACCGGGGAGCTGTTTTTT	TRBV27	TRBJ2-2	TRBD2	-
CASSLGTSGSLYEQYF	TGTGCCAGCAGCCTCGGGACTAGCGGGAGCTTGTACGAGCAGTACTTC	TRBV11-2	TRBJ2-7	TRBD2	once
CASSQEGLAGLNEQFF	TGCGCCAGCAGCCAAGAAGGGCTAGCGGGGCTCAACGAGCAGTTCTTC	TRBV4-1	TRBJ2-1	TRBD2	-
CASSQPSGNTIYF	TGCGCCAGCAGCCAGCCCTCTGGAAACACCATATATTTT	TRBV4-3	TRBJ1-3	-	few
CASSNRGLGISYGYTF	TGTGCCAGCAGTAACAGGGGGCTCGGAATCAGCTATGGCTACACCTTC	TRBV27	TRBJ1-2	TRBD1	-
CASSPNPPTGKQPQHF	TGTGCCAGCTCACCCAACCCCCCGACCGGAAAACAGCCCCAGCATTTT	TRBV18	TRBJ1-5	-	-
CASSVDAPLGHYGYTF	TGTGCCAGCAGCGTAGATGCCCCCCTGGGGCACTATGGCTACACCTTC	TRBV9	TRBJ1-2	-	-
CASSQKRERNEQFF	TGTGCCAGTAGTCAGAAGCGGGAGCGCAATGAGCAGTTCTTC	TRBV19	TRBJ2-1	TRBD2	-
CASSEIPLVQGAYEQYF	TGTGCCAGCAGTGAAATCCCCCTGGTCCAGGGGGCTTACGAGCAGTACTTC	TRBV6-1	TRBJ2-7	TRBD1	-
CASSFWGEISNEQFF	TGTGCCAGCAGCTTTTGGGGTGAAATTTCCAATGAGCAGTTCTTC	TRBV7-6	TRBJ2-1	-	-
CASSNQGVDGYTF	TGTGCCAGCAGCAATCAGGGGGTAGATGGCTACACCTTC	TRBV7-9	TRBJ1-2	TRBD1	-
CASSSDRVEKLFF	TGTGCCAGCAGTTCGGACAGGGTTGAAAAACTGTTTTTT	TRBV7-2	TRBJ1-4	TRBD1	-
CASATGMPQHF	TGTGCCAGCGCAACAGGGATGCCCCAGCATTTT	TRBV2	TRBJ1-5	-	few
CASSLSTSGSYEQYF	TGTGCCAGCAGTTTATCGACTAGCGGGAGTTACGAGCAGTACTTC	TRBV28	TRBJ2-7	TRBD2	-
CASSLDGLVKGYGYTF	TGTGCCAGCAGCTTAGACGGGTTGGTAAAGGGCTATGGCTACACCTTC	TRBV5-4	TRBJ1-2	-	-
CASRRASLGNTEAFF	TGTGCCAGCAGACGGGCCTCGCTCGGAAACACTGAAGCTTTCTTT	TRBV6-5	TRBJ1-1	-	-
CSVETGSAGYTF	TGCAGCGTTGAAACAGGGTCGGCTGGCTACACCTTC	TRBV29-1	TRBJ1-2	-	-
CASSLGQGIQETQYF	TGTGCCAGCAGCTTAGGGCAGGGAATCCAAGAGACCCAGTACTTC	TRBV7-2	TRBJ2-5	-	-
CASSSRPPAYEQYF	TGTGCCAGCAGCAGTAGGCCCCCCGCCTACGAGCAGTACTTC	TRBV5-4	TRBJ2-7	-	once
CALSATGKNYNEQFF	TGTGCCTTATCGGCGACAGGGAAAAATTACAATGAGCAGTTCTTC	TRBV7-9	TRBJ2-1	TRBD1	-
CASSTDSYTQYF	TGCGCCAGCAGCACCGACTCCTATACGCAGTATTTT	TRBV5-1	TRBJ2-3	-	-
CASTGRRGRAGANVLTF	TGTGCCAGCACTGGTAGGAGGGGGCGAGCTGGGGCCAACGTCCTGACTTTC	TRBV2	TRBJ2-6	-	-
CASSRSRGGQGDNSPLHF	TGCGCCAGCAGCCGATCAAGGGGGGGACAGGGGGATAATTCACCCCTCCACTTT	TRBV4-3	TRBJ1-6	TRBD1	-
CASSSLGVINNEQFF	TGTGCCAGCAGCTCACTGGGGGTAATAAACAATGAGCAGTTCTTC	TRBV7-9	TRBJ2-1	-	-
CASSLPLGRSYEQYF	TGTGCCAGCAGTCTCCCCCTGGGACGTTCCTACGAGCAGTACTTC	TRBV28	TRBJ2-7	-	-
CASSLDVYSNQPQHF	TGTGCCAGCAGCTTAGATGTTTATAGCAATCAGCCCCAGCATTTT	TRBV7-2	TRBJ1-5	-	-
CASSYGNRGFDEQYF	TGTGCCAGCAGTTACGGGAACAGGGGGTTCGACGAGCAGTACTTC	TRBV6-5	TRBJ2-7	TRBD1	-
CASGTAYTEAFF	TGTGCCAGCGGGACCGCTTACACTGAAGCTTTCTTT	TRBV7-8	TRBJ1-1	-	few
CASSLTGVGDTQYF	TGTGCCAGCAGCCTGACGGGGGTGGGGGATACGCAGTATTTT	TRBV6-5	TRBJ2-3	-	-